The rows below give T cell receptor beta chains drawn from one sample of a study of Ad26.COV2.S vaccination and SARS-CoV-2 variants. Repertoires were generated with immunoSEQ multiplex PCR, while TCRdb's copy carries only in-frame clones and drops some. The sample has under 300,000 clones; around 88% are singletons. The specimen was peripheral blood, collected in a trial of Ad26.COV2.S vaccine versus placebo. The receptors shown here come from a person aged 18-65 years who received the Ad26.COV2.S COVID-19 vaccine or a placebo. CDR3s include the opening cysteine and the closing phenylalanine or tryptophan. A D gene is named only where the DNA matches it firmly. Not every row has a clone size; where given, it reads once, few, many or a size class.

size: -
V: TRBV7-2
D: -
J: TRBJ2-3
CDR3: CASSFGRSTDTQYF
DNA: TGTGCCAGCAGCTTTGGGAGAAGCACAGATACGCAGTATTTT

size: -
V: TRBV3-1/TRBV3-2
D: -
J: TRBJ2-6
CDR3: CASSQEGRISGANVLTF
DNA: TGTGCCAGCAGCCAAGAGGGGCGCATCTCTGGGGCCAACGTCCTGACTTTC

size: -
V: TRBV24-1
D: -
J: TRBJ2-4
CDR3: CATSDPGSGPNIQYF
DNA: TGTGCCACCAGTGATCCCGGAAGCGGACCAAACATTCAGTACTTC

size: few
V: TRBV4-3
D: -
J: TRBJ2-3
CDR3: CASSQDLSTDTQYF
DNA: TGCGCCAGCAGCCAAGATTTAAGCACAGATACGCAGTATTTT

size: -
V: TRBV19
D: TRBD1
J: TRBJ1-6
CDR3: CATSLDQGVYNSPLHF
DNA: TGTGCCACCTCCCTTGATCAGGGGGTATATAATTCACCCCTCCACTTT

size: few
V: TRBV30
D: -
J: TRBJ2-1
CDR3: CAWSRVGSEQFF
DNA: TGTGCCTGGAGTAGGGTGGGAAGTGAGCAGTTCTTC

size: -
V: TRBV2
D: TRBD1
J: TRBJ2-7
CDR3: CASSGGTGVYEQYF
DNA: TGTGCCAGCTCAGGGGGGACAGGGGTTTACGAGCAGTACTTC

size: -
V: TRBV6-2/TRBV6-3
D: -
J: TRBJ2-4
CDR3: CASSRIAVAKNIQYF
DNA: TGTGCCAGCAGTCGCATAGCTGTAGCCAAAAACATTCAGTACTTC

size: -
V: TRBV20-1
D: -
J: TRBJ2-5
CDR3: CSAAGLGTQYF
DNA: TGCAGTGCGGCGGGGCTTGGGACCCAGTACTTC

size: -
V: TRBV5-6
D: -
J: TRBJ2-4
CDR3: CASMRDPGIAKNIQYF
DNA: TGTGCCAGCATGAGGGACCCGGGAATAGCCAAAAACATTCAGTACTTC

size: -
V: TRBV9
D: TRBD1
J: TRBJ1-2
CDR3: CASSVHRGPPRELFDYGYTF
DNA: TGTGCCAGCAGCGTACACAGGGGACCGCCGAGAGAATTATTTGATTATGGCTACACCTTC

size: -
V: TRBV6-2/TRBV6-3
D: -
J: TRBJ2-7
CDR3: CASSYPRPYEQYF
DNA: TGTGCCAGCAGTTACCCCAGACCCTACGAGCAGTACTTC

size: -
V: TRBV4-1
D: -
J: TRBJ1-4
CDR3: CASSLSAGGITNEKLFF
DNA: TGCGCCAGCAGCCTCTCGGCGGGAGGAATAACTAATGAAAAACTGTTTTTT

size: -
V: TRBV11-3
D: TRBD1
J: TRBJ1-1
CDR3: CASSLDPLTRGLLNTEAFF
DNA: TGTGCCAGCAGCTTAGATCCTTTAACGAGGGGGCTTTTAAACACTGAAGCTTTCTTT

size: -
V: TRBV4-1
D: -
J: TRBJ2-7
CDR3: CASSQGQTYEQYF
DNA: TGCGCCAGCAGCCAAGGACAGACCTACGAGCAGTACTTC

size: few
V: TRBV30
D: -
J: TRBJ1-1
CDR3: CAWSTVGGVSEAFF
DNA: TGTGCCTGGAGTACCGTGGGGGGGGTGTCTGAAGCTTTCTTT

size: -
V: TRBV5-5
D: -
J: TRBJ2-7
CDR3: CASSPMGPYEQYF
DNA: TGTGCCAGCAGCCCCATGGGCCCCTACGAGCAGTACTTC

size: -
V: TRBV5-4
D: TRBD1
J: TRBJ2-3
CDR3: CASSDRTGGVDTQYF
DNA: TGTGCCAGCAGCGACCGGACAGGGGGCGTGGATACGCAGTATTTT

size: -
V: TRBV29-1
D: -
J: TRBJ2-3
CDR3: CSSRTRTDTQYF
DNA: TGCAGCTCCCGGACCCGCACAGATACGCAGTATTTT

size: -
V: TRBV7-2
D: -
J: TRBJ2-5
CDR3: CASSLGRVAETQYF
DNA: TGTGCCAGCAGCTTAGGAAGAGTCGCGGAGACCCAGTACTTC

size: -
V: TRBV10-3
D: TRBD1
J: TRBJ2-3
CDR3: CAIRQGTGTSDTQYF
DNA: TGTGCCATCAGACAGGGGACAGGGACCTCGGATACGCAGTATTTT

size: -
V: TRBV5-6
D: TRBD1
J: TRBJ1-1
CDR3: CASSPSGGTEAFF
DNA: TGTGCCAGCAGCCCATCAGGGGGCACTGAAGCTTTCTTT

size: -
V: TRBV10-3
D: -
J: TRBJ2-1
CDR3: CAITDGGPSTSNEQFF
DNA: TGTGCCATCACCGACGGGGGGCCATCCACCTCCAATGAGCAGTTCTTC

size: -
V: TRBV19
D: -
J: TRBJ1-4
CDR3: CASSSWTAATNEKLFF
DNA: TGTGCCAGTTCTTCGTGGACAGCCGCAACTAATGAAAAACTGTTTTTT

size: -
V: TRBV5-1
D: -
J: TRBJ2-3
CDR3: CASSFNSGTDTQYF
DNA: TGCGCCAGCAGCTTCAACTCAGGCACAGATACGCAGTATTTT

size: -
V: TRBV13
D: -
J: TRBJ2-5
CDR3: CASSSMTWGESEETQYF
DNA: TGTGCCAGCAGCTCAATGACGTGGGGGGAATCCGAAGAGACCCAGTACTTC

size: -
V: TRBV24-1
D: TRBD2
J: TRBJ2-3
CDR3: CATSEAGLLTDTQYF
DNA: TGTGCCACCAGTGAGGCGGGACTACTCACAGATACGCAGTATTTT

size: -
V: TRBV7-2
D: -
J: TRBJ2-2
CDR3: CASSYGVAGGELFF
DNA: TGTGCCAGCAGCTACGGGGTGGCTGGCGGGGAGCTGTTTTTT

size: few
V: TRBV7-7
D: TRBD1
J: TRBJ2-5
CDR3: CASSSGGTGSETQYF
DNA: TGTGCCAGCAGCTCCGGGGGGACAGGGAGCGAGACCCAGTACTTC

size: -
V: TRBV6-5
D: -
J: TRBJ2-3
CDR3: CASARGRGTDTQYF
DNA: TGTGCCAGCGCCCGGGGGCGGGGCACAGATACGCAGTATTTT

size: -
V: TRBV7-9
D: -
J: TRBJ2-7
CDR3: CASSLLEGPHEQYF
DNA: TGTGCCAGCAGCTTATTAGAGGGCCCCCACGAGCAGTACTTC

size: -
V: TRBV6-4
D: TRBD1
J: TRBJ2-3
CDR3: CASSTSGTATDTQYF
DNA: TGTGCCAGCAGTACCTCCGGGACAGCAACAGATACGCAGTATTTT

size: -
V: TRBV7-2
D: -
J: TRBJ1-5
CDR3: CASSLEANQPQHF
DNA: TGTGCCAGCAGCTTAGAAGCAAATCAGCCCCAGCATTTT

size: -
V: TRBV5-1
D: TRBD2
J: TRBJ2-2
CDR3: CASSPQGLAGEVGGELFF
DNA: TGCGCCAGCAGCCCCCAGGGGCTAGCGGGAGAGGTTGGCGGGGAGCTGTTTTTT

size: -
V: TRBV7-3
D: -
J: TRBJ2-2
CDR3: CASSLLGSGELFF
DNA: TGTGCCAGCAGCCTGCTAGGGTCCGGGGAGCTGTTTTTT

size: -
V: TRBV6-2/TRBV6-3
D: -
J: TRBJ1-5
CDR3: CASSYGGARQPQHF
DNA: TGTGCCAGCAGTTATGGGGGGGCACGGCAGCCCCAGCATTTT

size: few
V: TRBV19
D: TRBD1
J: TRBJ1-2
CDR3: CASSPLGQGERAGYTF
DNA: TGTGCCAGTAGTCCACTAGGACAGGGTGAGCGCGCTGGCTACACCTTC

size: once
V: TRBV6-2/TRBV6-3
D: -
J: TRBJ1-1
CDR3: CASSSNHKGTAEAFF
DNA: TGTGCCAGCAGTTCAAATCATAAAGGCACCGCTGAAGCTTTCTTT

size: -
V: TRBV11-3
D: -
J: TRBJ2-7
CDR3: CASSLDLSSEQYF
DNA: TGTGCCAGCAGCTTGGACCTATCCTCCGAGCAGTACTTC

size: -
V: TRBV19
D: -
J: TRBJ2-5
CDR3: CASSSLGGETQYF
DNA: TGTGCCAGTAGTTCTCTAGGGGGAGAGACCCAGTACTTC

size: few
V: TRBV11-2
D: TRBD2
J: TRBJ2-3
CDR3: CASSLERVSGRGTDTQYF
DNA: TGTGCCAGCAGCTTAGAGAGGGTTAGCGGGAGAGGCACAGATACGCAGTATTTT

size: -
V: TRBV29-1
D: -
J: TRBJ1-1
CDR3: CSVGDRFDRTEAFF
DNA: TGCAGCGTTGGTGACAGATTTGATCGGACTGAAGCTTTCTTT

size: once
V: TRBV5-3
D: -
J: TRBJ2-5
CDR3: CARSRTDQETQYF
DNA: TGTGCCAGAAGCCGGACAGATCAAGAGACCCAGTACTTC

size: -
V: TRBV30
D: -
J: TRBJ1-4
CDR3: CAWSVLGGGEKLFF
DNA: TGTGCCTGGAGTGTACTTGGGGGCGGGGAAAAACTGTTTTTT

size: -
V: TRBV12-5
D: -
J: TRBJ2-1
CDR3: CASGPDWIRPLNNEQFF
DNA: TGTGCTAGTGGTCCCGATTGGATTCGCCCGTTAAACAATGAGCAGTTCTTC

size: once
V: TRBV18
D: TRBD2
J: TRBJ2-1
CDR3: CASSPRETSGSYNEQFF
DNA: TGTGCCAGCTCACCTCGGGAGACTAGCGGGTCCTACAATGAGCAGTTCTTC

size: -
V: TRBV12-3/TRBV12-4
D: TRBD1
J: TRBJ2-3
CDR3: CAIGTGVTDTQYF
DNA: TGTGCCATTGGGACAGGGGTCACAGATACGCAGTATTTT

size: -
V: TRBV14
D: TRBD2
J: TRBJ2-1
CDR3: CASSQGLGFTQFF
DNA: TGTGCCAGCAGCCAGGGACTAGGGTTTACGCAGTTCTTC